These 7 T cell receptor beta chains came from one sample sequenced in a study of T cell changes during pregnancy in multiple sclerosis. The data were produced by immunoSEQ multiplex PCR, yet TCRdb's version contains in-frame clones alone and is incomplete. The table has 75,000 to 100,000 clones, 91% seen once. Sequenced material: peripheral blood, taken after pregnancy. These receptors were taken from a female donor in good health, enrolled as a control in a pregnancy study.

This chain links TRBV7-2 with TRBJ1-2, with D perhaps TRBD1 (6 bases). The V end lost 5 bases, the J end lost 2 bases, and 12 bases lay between the germline ends. CDR1 is SGHTA, CDR2 FQGNSA, per germline. This CDR3 spans 14 amino acids. As DNA, the CDR3 is TGTGCCAGCAGCCTGACAACAGGGAACTATGGCTACACCTTC. Protein: CASSLTTGNYGYTF.

The chain combines TRBV7-9 with TRBJ1-5, with D tentatively TRBD1 (6 bases). There are 13 residues in the CDR3. V shed 6 bases and J shed 4 bases, with 10 bases lying between them. Germline V gene data show CDR1 as SEHNR and CDR2 as FQNEAQ (reference sequence). The CDR3 bases are TGTGCCAGCAGTCAGGGGATGAATCAGCCCCAGCATTTT. Amino acid sequence: CASSQGMNQPQHF.

This clone has only one observation. CDR3 region: CASSRTGENIQYF. The CDR3 DNA is TGTGCCAGCAGCAGGACAGGGGAAAACATTCAGTACTTC. The chain links TRBV11-3 to TRBJ2-4, with 9 bases fitting TRBD1. The V segment lost 5 bases and the J segment 5 bases; nucleotides outside the gene matches: 1. This CDR3 is 13 amino acids long. CDR1 and CDR2 from the germline V gene are SGHNT and YENEEA.

The V call is TRBV4-2, the J call TRBJ1-2; D is perhaps TRBD1 (5 bases). V was pared by 1 base and J by 0 bases, with 9 bases between. Germline-derived CDR1 and CDR2 are LGHNA and YNFKEQ. This CDR3 is 15 amino acids long. The CDR3 here is CASSQGTSSNYGYTF. The CDR3 nucleotides are TGTGCCAGCAGCCAAGGGACATCTTCTAACTATGGCTACACCTTC.

The chain recombines TRBV28 with TRBJ2-1; D is possibly TRBD2 (5 bases). The CDR3 extends over 15 amino acids. Germline values: CDR1 MDHEN, CDR2 SYDVKM. With 6 bases removed from V and 5 bases from J, the gap between germline ends came to 17 bases. The CDR3: CASSLSTTTHNEQFF. In DNA form, the CDR3 reads TGTGCCAGCAGCCTCTCGACGACTACTCACAATGAGCAGTTCTTC. Full variable domain (rest looked up from reference TRBV28 and TRBJ2-1): DVKVTQSSRYLVKRTGEKVFLECVQDMDHENMFWYRQDPGLGLRLIYFSYDVKMKEKGDIPEGYSVSREKKERFSLILESASTNQTSMYLCASSLSTTTHNEQFFGPGTRLTVL.

The chain is built from TRBV7-2 and TRBJ1-1; TRBD1 might be the D (5 bases). This CDR3 spans 13 amino acids. Germline loops: CDR1 SGHTA, CDR2 FQGNSA. V was cut by 2 bases and J by 4 bases, with 8 bases left in between. In DNA, the CDR3 is TGTGCCAGCAGCTTACTGCAGGGCACTGAAGCTTTCTTT. It codes for CASSLLQGTEAFF.

This clone was counted once. The CDR3 nucleotides read TGTGCCTGGAGTGGCGCAGGGGATTTTATGAAACCGGGCTACACCTTC. It yields the protein CAWSGAGDFMKPGYTF. The chain recombines TRBV30 with TRBJ1-2; TRBD1 might be the D (6 bases). The V gene's germline CDR1 is GTSNPN and CDR2 SVGIG (reference sequence). Trimming stripped 1 base from V and 8 bases from J, with 23 bases between. The CDR3 loop spans 16 amino acids.